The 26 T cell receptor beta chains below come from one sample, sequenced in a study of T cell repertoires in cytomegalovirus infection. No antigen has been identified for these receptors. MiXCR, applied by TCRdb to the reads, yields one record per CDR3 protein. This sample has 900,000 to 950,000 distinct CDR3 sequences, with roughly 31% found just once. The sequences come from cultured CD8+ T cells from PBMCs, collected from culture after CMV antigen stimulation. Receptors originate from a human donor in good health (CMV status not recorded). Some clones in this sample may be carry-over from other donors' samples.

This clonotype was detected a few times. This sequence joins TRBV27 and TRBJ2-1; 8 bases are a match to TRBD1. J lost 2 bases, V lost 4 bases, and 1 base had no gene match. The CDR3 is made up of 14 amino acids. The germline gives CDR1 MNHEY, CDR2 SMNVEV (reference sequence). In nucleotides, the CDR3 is TGTGCCAGCAGTTCGGACAGGGCCTACAATGAGCAGTTCTTC. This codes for CASSSDRAYNEQFF.

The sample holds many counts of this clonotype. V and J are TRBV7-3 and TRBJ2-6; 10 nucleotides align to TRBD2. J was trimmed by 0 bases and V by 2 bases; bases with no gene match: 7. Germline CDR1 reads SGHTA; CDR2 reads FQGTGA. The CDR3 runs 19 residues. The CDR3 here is CASSLHGLAVTSGANVLTF. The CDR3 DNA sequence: TGTGCCAGCAGCTTACATGGACTAGCGGTCACCTCTGGGGCCAACGTCCTGACTTTC.

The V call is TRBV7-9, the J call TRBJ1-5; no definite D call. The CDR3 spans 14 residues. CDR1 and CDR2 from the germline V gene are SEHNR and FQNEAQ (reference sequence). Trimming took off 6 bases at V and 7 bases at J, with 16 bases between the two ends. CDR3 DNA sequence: TGTGCCAGCAGTACTATTGAGACGGGCCAGCCCCAGCATTTT. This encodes CASSTIETGQPQHF. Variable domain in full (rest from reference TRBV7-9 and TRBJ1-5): DTGVSQNPRHKITKRGQNVTFRCDPISEHNRLYWYRQTLGQGPEFLTYFQNEAQLEKSRLLSDRFSAERPKGSFSTLEIQRTEQGDSAMYLCASSTIETGQPQHFGDGTRLSIL.

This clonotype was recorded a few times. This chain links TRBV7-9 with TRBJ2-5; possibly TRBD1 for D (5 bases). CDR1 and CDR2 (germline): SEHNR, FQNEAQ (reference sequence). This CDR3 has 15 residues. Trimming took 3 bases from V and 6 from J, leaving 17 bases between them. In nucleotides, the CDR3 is TGTGCCAGCAGCTTTACAGGCGCCGGCTGGCAGACCCAGTACTTC. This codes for CASSFTGAGWQTQYF.

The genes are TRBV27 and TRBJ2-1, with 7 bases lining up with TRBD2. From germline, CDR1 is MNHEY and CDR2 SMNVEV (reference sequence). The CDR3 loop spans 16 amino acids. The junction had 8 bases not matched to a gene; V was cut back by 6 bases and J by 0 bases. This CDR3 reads CASRPLGLRSYNEQFF. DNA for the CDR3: TGTGCCAGCAGACCCCTGGGACTACGCTCCTACAATGAGCAGTTCTTC.

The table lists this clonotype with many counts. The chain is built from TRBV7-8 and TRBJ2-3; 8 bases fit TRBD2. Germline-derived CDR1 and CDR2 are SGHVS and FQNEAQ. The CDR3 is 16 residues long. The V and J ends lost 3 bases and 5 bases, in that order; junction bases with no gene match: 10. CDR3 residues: CASSFYGGESQDTQYF. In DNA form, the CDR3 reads TGTGCCAGCAGCTTCTACGGGGGGGAATCACAAGATACGCAGTATTTT.

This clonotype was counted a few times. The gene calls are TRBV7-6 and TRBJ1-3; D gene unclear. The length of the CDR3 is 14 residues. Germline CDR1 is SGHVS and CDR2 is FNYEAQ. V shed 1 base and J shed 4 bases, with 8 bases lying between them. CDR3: CASSLVRRGNTIYF. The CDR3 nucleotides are TGTGCCAGCAGCTTAGTCAGAAGGGGAAACACCATATATTTT.

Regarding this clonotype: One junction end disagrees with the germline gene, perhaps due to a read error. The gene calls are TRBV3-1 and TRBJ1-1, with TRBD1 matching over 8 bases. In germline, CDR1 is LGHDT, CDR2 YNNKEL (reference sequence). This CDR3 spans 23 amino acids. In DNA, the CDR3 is TGTGCCAGCAACCAAATCAATTTGTTCCGGGACAGGTGGCCAGTCCGCATGAACACTGAAGCTTTCTTT. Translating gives CASNQINLFRDRWPVRMNTEAFF.

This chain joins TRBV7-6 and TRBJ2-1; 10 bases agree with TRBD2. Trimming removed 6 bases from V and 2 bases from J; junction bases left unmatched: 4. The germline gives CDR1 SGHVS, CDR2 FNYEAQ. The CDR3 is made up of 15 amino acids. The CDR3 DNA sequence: TGTGCCAGCAGGGTGCTAGCGGGGGCCTACAATGAGCAGTTCTTC. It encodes CASRVLAGAYNEQFF.

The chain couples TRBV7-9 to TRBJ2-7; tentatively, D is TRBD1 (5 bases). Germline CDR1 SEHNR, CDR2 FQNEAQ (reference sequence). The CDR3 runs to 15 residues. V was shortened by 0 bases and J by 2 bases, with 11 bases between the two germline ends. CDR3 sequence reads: CASSLAHRKPYEQYF. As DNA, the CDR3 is TGTGCCAGCAGCTTAGCGCACAGGAAGCCCTACGAGCAGTACTTC.

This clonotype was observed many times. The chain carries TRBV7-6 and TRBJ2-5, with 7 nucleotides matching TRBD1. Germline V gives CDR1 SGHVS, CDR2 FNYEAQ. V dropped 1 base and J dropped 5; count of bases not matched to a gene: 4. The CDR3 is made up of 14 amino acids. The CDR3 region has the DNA TGTGCCAGCAGCTTAGTTAGGGGGCGGGAGACCCAGTACTTC. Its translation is CASSLVRGRETQYF.

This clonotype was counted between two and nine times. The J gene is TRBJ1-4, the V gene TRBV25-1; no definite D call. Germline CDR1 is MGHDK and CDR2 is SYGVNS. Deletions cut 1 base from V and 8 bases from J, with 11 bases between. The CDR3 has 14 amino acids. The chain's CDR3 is CASSEFSFGEKLFF. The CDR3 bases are TGTGCCAGCAGTGAATTTTCGTTCGGAGAAAAACTGTTTTTT.

CDR3 bases: TGTGCCAGCAGTCAGGAGGGGTATCAGGGTTGGAGCTCCTATAATTCACCCCTCCACTTT. Its protein is CASSQEGYQGWSSYNSPLHF. The rearrangement links TRBV6-2 or TRBV6-3 to TRBJ1-6, with a possible D match to TRBD1 (5 bases). The CDR3 contains 20 residues. V shed 5 bases and J shed 0 bases, with 23 bases lying between them. Germline loops: CDR1 MNHEY, CDR2 SVGEGT.

CDR3 nucleotide sequence: TGTGCCGCATTCTCACGGCAACAGGGGGCAGATACGCAGTATTTT. Translating it yields CAAFSRQQGADTQYF. This rearrangement joins TRBV2 to TRBJ2-3, with 8 bases fitting TRBD1. V lost 11 bases, J lost 4 bases, and 14 bases stayed unmatched. The CDR3 runs 15 residues. In germline, CDR1 is SNHLY, CDR2 FYNNEI.

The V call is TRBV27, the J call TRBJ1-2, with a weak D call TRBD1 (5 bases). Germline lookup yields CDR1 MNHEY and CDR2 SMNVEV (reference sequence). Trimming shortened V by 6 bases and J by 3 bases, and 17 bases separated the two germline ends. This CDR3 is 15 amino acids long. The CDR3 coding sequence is TGTGCCAGCAGATACGGGGGGGGGGACTACTATGGCTACACCTTC. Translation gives CASRYGGGDYYGYTF.

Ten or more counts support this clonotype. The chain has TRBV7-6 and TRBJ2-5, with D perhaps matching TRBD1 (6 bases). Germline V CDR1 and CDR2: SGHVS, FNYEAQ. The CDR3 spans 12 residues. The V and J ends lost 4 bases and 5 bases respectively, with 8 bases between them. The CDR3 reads CASSSTGETQYF. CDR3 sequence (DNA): TGTGCCAGCAGCTCAACAGGGGAGACCCAGTACTTC.

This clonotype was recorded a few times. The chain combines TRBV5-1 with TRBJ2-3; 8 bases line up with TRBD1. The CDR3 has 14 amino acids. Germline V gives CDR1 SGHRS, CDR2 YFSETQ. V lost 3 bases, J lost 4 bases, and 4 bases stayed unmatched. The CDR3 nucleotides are TGCGCCAGCAGCTCAACAGGGGGATCAGATACGCAGTATTTT. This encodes CASSSTGGSDTQYF.

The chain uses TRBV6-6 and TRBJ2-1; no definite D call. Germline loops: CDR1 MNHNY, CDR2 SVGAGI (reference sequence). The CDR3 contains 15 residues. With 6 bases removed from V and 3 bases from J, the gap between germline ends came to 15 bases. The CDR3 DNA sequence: TGTGCCAGCAGCTTAACCGTGAGGCTCTACAATGAGCAGTTCTTC. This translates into CASSLTVRLYNEQFF.

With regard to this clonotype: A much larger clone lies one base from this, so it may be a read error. The DNA for the CDR3 is TGCGCCAGCAGCCAAGCTGGCGGGGCCGACGTCCTGACTTTC. Translating it yields CASSQAGGADVLTF. The chain carries TRBV4-1 and TRBJ2-6; D is possibly TRBD2 (6 bases). The CDR3 loop spans 14 amino acids. Germline CDR1 reads MGHRA; CDR2 reads YSYEKL.

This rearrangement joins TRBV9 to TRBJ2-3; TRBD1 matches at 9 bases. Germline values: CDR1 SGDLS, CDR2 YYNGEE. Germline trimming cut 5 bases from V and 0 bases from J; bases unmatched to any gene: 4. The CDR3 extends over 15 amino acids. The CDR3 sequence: CASRGTGPSTDTQYF. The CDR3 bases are TGTGCCAGCAGAGGGACAGGGCCTAGCACAGATACGCAGTATTTT.

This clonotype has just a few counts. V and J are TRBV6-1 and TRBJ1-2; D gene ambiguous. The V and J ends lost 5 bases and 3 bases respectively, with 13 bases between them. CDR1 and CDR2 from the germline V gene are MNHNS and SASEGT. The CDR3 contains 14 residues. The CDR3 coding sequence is TGTGCCAGCAGTCCGTCCGCAGGCTACTATGGCTACACCTTC. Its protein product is CASSPSAGYYGYTF.

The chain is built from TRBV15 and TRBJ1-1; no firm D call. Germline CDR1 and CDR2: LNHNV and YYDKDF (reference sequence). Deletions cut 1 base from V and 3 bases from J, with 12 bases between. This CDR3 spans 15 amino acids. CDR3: CATSRVWEGDTEAFF. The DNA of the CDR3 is TGTGCCACCAGCAGAGTTTGGGAGGGTGACACTGAAGCTTTCTTT.

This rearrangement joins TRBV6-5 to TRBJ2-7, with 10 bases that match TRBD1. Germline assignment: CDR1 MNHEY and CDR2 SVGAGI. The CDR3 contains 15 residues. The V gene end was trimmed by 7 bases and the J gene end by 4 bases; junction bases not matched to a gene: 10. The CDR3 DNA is TGTGCCAGCATCGACACTGGGACAGGGGAGTACGAGCAGTACTTC. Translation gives CASIDTGTGEYEQYF.

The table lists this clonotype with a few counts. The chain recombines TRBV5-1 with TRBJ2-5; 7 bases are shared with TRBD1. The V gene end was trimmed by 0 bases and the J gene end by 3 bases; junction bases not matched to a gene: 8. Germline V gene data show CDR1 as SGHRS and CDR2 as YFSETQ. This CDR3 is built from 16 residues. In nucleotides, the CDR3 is TGCGCCAGCAGCTTGGCCTTAGACAGGGATGAAGAGACCCAGTACTTC. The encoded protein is CASSLALDRDEETQYF.

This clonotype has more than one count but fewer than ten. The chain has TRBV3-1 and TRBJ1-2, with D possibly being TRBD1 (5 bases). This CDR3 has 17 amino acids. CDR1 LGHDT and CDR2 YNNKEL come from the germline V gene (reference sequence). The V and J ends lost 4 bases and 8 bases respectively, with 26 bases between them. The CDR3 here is CASSRQPGPPLSDGYTF. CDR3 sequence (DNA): TGTGCCAGCAGCCGCCAGCCGGGACCGCCTCTATCTGACGGCTACACCTTC.

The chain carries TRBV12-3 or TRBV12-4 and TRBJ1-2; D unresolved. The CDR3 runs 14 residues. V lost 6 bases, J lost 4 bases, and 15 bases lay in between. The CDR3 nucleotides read TGTGCCAGCAGCCAGAATGTTCCATTCTATGGCTACACCTTC. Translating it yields CASSQNVPFYGYTF.